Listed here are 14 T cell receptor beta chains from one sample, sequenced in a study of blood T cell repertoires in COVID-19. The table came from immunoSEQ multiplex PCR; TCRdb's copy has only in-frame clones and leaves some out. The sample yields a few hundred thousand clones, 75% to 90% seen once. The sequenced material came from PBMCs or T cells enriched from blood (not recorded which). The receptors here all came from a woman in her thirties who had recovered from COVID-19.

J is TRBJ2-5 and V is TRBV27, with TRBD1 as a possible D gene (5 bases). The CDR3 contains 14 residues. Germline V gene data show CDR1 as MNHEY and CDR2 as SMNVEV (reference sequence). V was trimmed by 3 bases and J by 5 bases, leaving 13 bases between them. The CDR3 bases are TGTGCCAGCAGTTTGGGGCCAGCGCCGGAGACCCAGTACTTC. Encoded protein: CASSLGPAPETQYF.

The CDR3 DNA is TGTGCCAGCAGCCCGTTCCACGAGCAGTACTTC. This translates into CASSPFHEQYF. The chain joins TRBV5-8 to TRBJ2-7; D remains ambiguous. The CDR3 has 11 amino acids. Germline V gene lookup returns CDR1 SGHTS and CDR2 YDEGEE. V lost 4 bases to trimming and J lost 5 bases, with 7 bases between them.

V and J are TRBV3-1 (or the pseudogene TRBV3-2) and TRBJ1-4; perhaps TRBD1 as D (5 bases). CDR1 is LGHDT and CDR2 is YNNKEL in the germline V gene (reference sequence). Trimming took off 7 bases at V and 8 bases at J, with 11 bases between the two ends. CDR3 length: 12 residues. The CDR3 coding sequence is TGTGCCAGCACCAATAAGGGGGAAAAACTGTTTTTT. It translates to CASTNKGEKLFF.

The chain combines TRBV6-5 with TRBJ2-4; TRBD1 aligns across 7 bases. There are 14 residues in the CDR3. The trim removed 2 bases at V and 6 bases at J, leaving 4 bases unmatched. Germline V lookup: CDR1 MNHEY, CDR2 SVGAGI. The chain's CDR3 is CASSYNPGGNIQYF. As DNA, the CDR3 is TGTGCCAGCAGTTACAACCCAGGGGGAAACATTCAGTACTTC.

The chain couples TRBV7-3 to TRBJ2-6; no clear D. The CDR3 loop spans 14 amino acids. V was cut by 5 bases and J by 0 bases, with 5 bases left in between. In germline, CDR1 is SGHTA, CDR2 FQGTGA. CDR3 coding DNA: TGTGCCAGCAGCCCCAGCTCTGGGGCCAACGTCCTGACTTTC. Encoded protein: CASSPSSGANVLTF. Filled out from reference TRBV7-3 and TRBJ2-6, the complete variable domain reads GAGVSQTPSNKVTEKGKYVELRCDPISGHTALYWYRQSLGQGPEFLIYFQGTGAADDSGLPNDRFFAVRPEGSVSTLKIQRTERGDSAVYLCASSPSSGANVLTFGAGSRLTVL.

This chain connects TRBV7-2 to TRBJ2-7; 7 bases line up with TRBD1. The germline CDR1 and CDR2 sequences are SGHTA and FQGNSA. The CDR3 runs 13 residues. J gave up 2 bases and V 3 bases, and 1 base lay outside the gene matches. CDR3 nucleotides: TGTGCCAGCAGCTTCGGGACAGCCTACGAGCAGTACTTC. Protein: CASSFGTAYEQYF.

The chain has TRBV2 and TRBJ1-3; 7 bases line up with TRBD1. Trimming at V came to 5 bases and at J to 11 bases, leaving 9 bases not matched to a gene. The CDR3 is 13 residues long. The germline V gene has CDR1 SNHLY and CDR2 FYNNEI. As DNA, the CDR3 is TGTGCCAGCAGTCCACAGGGGACGACCGCCATATATTTT. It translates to CASSPQGTTAIYF.

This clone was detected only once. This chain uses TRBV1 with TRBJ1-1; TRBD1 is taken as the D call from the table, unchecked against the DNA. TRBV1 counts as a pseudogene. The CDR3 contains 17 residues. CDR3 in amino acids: CTSSQGFGLDRNTEAFF. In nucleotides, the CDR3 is TGCACCAGCAGCCAAGGGTTCGGGTTAGACAGGAACACTGAAGCTTTCTTT.

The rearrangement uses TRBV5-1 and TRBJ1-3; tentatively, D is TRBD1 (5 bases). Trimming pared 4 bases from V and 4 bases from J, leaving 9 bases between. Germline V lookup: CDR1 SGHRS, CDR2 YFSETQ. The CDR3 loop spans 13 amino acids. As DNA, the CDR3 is TGCGCCAGCAGCCCGAACAGGGGAAACACCATATATTTT. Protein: CASSPNRGNTIYF.

The CDR3 spells CASSRQENTEAFF. In nucleotides, the CDR3 is TGTGCCAGCAGTCGCCAGGAAAACACTGAAGCTTTCTTT. This chain links TRBV6-4 with TRBJ1-1; D gene unclear. With 5 bases removed from V and 2 bases from J, the gap between germline ends came to 9 bases. The CDR3 spans 13 residues. Germline V CDR1 and CDR2: MRHNA, SNTAGT.

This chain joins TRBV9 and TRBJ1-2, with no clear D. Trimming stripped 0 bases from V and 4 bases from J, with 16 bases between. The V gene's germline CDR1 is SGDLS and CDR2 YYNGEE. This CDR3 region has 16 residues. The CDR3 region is CASSVEPQADVYGYTF. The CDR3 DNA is TGTGCCAGCAGCGTAGAGCCACAAGCGGACGTCTATGGCTACACCTTC. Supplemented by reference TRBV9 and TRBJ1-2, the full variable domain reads DSGVTQTPKHLITATGQRVTLRCSPRSGDLSVYWYQQSLDQGLQFLIQYYNGEERAKGNILERFSAQQFPDLHSELNLSSLELGDSALYFCASSVEPQADVYGYTFGSGTRLTVV.

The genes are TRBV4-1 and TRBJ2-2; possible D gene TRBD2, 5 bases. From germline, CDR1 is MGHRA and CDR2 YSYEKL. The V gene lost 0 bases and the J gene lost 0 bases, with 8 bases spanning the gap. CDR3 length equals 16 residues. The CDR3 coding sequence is TGCGCCAGCAGCCAAGACAGGAGGTCGAACACCGGGGAGCTGTTTTTT. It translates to CASSQDRRSNTGELFF.

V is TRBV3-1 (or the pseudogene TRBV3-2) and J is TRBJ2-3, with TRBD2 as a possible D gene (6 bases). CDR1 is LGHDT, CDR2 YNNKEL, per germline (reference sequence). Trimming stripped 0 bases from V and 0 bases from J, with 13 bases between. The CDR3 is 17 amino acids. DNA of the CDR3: TGTGCCAGCAGCCAAGATCAGGGACTGATTAGCACAGATACGCAGTATTTT. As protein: CASSQDQGLISTDTQYF.

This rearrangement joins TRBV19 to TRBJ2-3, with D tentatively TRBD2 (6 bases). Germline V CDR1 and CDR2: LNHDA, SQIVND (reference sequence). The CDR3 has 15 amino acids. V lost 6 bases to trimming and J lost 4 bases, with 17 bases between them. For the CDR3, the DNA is TGTGCCAGTAGGTCGGGACTGTTGAGCCCAGATACGCAGTATTTT. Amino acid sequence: CASRSGLLSPDTQYF.